This TCR beta chain was retrieved from a study of early T cells in non-severe SARS-CoV-2 infection. TCRdb ran MiXCR on the 5' RACE reads and lists one entry per CDR3 protein. The repertoire holds around 110,000 distinct CDR3 sequences, with over 8.5% as singletons. This clonotype was seen ten or more times. This CDR3 is built from 15 residues. Germline V CDR1 and CDR2: SGHVS, FQNEAQ. Trimming cost V 4 bases and J 2 bases, with 15 bases left between them. Sequences were obtained from whole blood. This TCR derives from an adult who was a healthcare worker with PCR-confirmed SARS-CoV-2 infection or an uninfected control (not recorded which). The chain joins TRBV7-8 to TRBJ2-7; D tentatively reads TRBD1 or TRBD2 (5 bases each). CDR3 DNA: TGTGCCAGCAGCTCTGGGACCTATGGGCCCTACGAGCAGTACTTC. This codes for CASSSGTYGPYEQYF.